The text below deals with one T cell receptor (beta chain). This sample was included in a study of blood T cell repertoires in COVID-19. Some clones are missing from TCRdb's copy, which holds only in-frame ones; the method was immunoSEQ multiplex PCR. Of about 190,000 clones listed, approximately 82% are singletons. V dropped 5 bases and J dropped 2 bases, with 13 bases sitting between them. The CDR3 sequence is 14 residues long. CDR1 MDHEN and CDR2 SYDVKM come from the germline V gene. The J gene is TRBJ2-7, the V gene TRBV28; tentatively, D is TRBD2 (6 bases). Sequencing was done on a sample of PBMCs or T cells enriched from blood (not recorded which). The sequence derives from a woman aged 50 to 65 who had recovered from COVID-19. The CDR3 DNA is TGTGCCAGCAGTCCCCTTGGGGGGACCTACGAGCAGTACTTC. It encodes CASSPLGGTYEQYF.